This TCR beta chain came from a study of CXCR3-negative and CXCR3-positive naive CD8 T cells (dated by TCRdb to 2018 to 2020). Background on the whole study: About 135 million TRB reads were obtained in total, roughly 1.5 +/- 0.3 million reads per library. Data from about ten donors, pooled across two independent experiments, went into the diversity and physicochemical repertoire analyses. The TRBV-TRBJ cluster analysis covered naive subsets from about 5 donors and memory cells from 3 donors.

Paper-wide results and their limitations: Similar TRBV-TRBJ usage was shown by naive CXCR3-negative and CXCR3-positive cells from the same donor, whereas distinct patterns were shown by memory cells. Surface CD5, linked to self-reactivity in mice, was comparable between naive subsets; TCR interaction strength was therefore also inferred from TRB CDR3 physicochemical properties. Repertoire diversity was comparably high in both naive subsets but much lower in memory CD8+ T cells. TRB CDR3s from CXCR3-positive naive cells showed higher hydrophobicity (lower Kidera factor 4), lower energy, and higher strength and volume indices than CXCR3-negative naive cells. CXCR3 expression partially decreased after cryopreservation, so most assays used freshly isolated PBMCs.

Sequencing instrument: NextSeq 550. The Human TCR Profiling Kit (MiLaboratory) was used to prepare UMI-labeled 5' RACE TRB cDNA libraries. The full amount of extracted RNA was used for cDNA synthesis, and the full amount of resulting cDNA was used for PCR amplification. Libraries were prepared in parallel using an identical number of PCR cycles. Per the source publication's procedure: With a minimum of two reads required per UMI, MIGEC and MiXCR pulled out about 50,000 +/- 10,000 unique UMI-labeled TRB cDNA molecules from each library. Each library averaged about 37,000 +/- 9,700 functional in-frame TRB CDR3 nucleotide clonotypes without stop codons. After downsampling to 5000 UMI-labeled TRB molecules per sample, diversity metrics such as normalized Shannon-Wiener and Chao1 were calculated in VDJtools. VDJtools computed clonotype-size-weighted physicochemical properties of the central five CDR3 residues: interaction energy, strength, volume and Kidera factor 4. With the reads reprocessed by TCRdb, a single entry stands for each CDR3 protein sequence and no DNA is reported. The V and J calls reflect TCRdb's pipeline rather than the authors' work. This sample's clone table shows fewer than 80,000 distinct CDR3 sequences. The ten largest clonotypes hold about 4.4% of the sample.

Each CD8+ T cell subset was flow-sorted in triplicate, with about 320,000 cells per subset placed directly into RLT lysis buffer. Naive CD8+ T cells were defined stringently as CD45RO-CCR7+CD27+CD95- to exclude memory contaminants. Using standard density gradient centrifugation, peripheral blood mononuclear cells were isolated from buffy coats. A FACSAria III was used to flow-sort naive CXCR3-negative and CXCR3-positive CD8+ T cells. Total RNA was extracted from sorted cells using an RNeasy Mini Kit. As regards this clonotype: Its antigen has not been determined.

This sequence originates from a human donor in good health. Some clones in this sample may be carry-over from other donors' samples. Specimen: naive CXCR3- CD8+ T cells from blood. The meaning of the sample's cell subset or site label: CD45RO-CCR7+CD27+CD95- naive CD8+ T cells lacking CXCR3 (TNR3-).

The CDR3 corresponds to CASTPTGELFF. The rearranged segments are TRBV19 and TRBJ2-2. Taken from cysteine to phenylalanine, the CDR3 has 11 residues. Only the protein sequence is given. The germline V gene (reference sequence) provides CDR1 LNHDA and CDR2 SQIVND.